Listed below are T cell receptor beta chains from one sample, sequenced in a study of T cells after yellow fever vaccination. TCRdb ran MiXCR on the 5' RACE reads and lists one entry per CDR3 protein. The sample consists of 320,000 or so distinct CDR3 sequences, 8.1% of them appearing once. The input for sequencing was PBMCs, taken roughly seven weeks after the first yellow fever vaccination. The receptors here all came from a man between 18 and 29 years old who received the YFV17D yellow fever vaccine. The CDR3 runs from the conserved cysteine through the conserved F or W. Each record gives: clone size, V gene, D gene, CDR3 protein. D genes are given only for firm matches. Part of the rows lack a size; the others show once, few, many or a class for expanded clones.

size: few; V: TRBV5-1; D: TRBD2; CDR3: CASSPWTSGPTDTQYF
size: -; V: TRBV15; D: -; CDR3: CATSRVHYRALGTDTQYF
size: few; V: TRBV15; D: -; CDR3: CATSRDIGAIGELFF
size: few; V: TRBV5-4; D: TRBD1; CDR3: CASTLGTGGTYEQYF
size: few; V: TRBV10-3; D: -; CDR3: CAIRETGGDTEAFF
size: -; V: TRBV5-4; D: TRBD2; CDR3: CASSWELAGGFSGANVLTF
size: -; V: TRBV5-4; D: TRBD2; CDR3: CASSLRKLAGDTGELFF
size: -; V: TRBV25-1; D: -; CDR3: CASSDGRSPHSNQPQHF
size: -; V: TRBV4-2; D: TRBD2; CDR3: CASSLHYGGDPYEQYF
size: -; V: TRBV20-1; D: -; CDR3: CSARGSESYEQYF
size: few; V: TRBV7-2; D: -; CDR3: CASSLERGSPLHF
size: -; V: TRBV5-1; D: TRBD1; CDR3: CASSSPDRGGEKLFF
size: -; V: TRBV4-3; D: TRBD1; CDR3: CASSRGQAIFSGANVLTF
size: few; V: TRBV7-2; D: -; CDR3: CASSSRLRGTGELFF
size: many; V: TRBV7-2; D: -; CDR3: CASSFKPGQEEKLFF
size: few; V: TRBV28; D: -; CDR3: CASGRETQYF
size: -; V: TRBV6-1; D: -; CDR3: CASSEYGGNTGELFF
size: few; V: TRBV7-9; D: -; CDR3: CASSPTEHGTRAYEQYF
size: few; V: TRBV20-1; D: -; CDR3: CSAPIRAETQYF
size: few; V: TRBV6-6; D: -; CDR3: CASSYGGSHTQYF
size: many; V: TRBV12-3/TRBV12-4; D: TRBD1; CDR3: CASRVPGQGPEAFF
size: few; V: TRBV7-2; D: TRBD2; CDR3: CASSPLAGVVETQYF
size: few; V: TRBV5-1; D: -; CDR3: CASSLKGPNTEAFF
size: -; V: TRBV2; D: TRBD2; CDR3: CASRELLAGGYGEQFF
size: few; V: TRBV13; D: -; CDR3: CASSVSPGTTEAFF
size: few; V: TRBV7-3; D: -; CDR3: CASSSPDGVPDF
size: -; V: TRBV12-3/TRBV12-4; D: TRBD2; CDR3: CATAGGGFVGQFF
size: few; V: TRBV7-2; D: TRBD2; CDR3: CASSLTSDYEQYF
size: -; V: TRBV3-1; D: -; CDR3: CASSWDGGSGYNEQFF
size: -; V: TRBV12-3/TRBV12-4; D: TRBD1; CDR3: CASSLRTGDQLDIQYF
size: few; V: TRBV7-6; D: TRBD2; CDR3: CASSPILSGGAFNEQFF
size: -; V: TRBV20-1; D: -; CDR3: CSARRVQGNYGYTF
size: few; V: TRBV20-1; D: -; CDR3: CSASWARGQPQHF
size: many; V: TRBV5-1; D: -; CDR3: CASSRYSDSLGDTQYF
size: many; V: TRBV12-3/TRBV12-4; D: TRBD1; CDR3: CASSTGQGVETQYF
size: -; V: TRBV3-1; D: -; CDR3: CASSQQSRRDKQNTEAFF
size: many; V: TRBV5-1; D: TRBD2; CDR3: CASSYLAGGPSDTQYF
size: few; V: TRBV11-2; D: -; CDR3: CASSSIATDNYGYTF
size: few; V: TRBV7-3; D: TRBD2; CDR3: CASSPRGGALKTQYF
size: many; V: TRBV5-1; D: TRBD2; CDR3: CASSPGTTTDTQYF
size: few; V: TRBV20-1; D: TRBD2; CDR3: CSARDLLAGGLIDTQYF
size: few; V: TRBV9; D: -; CDR3: CASSEGIHSPLHF
size: -; V: TRBV12-3/TRBV12-4; D: -; CDR3: CASSDSNIYGYTF
size: few; V: TRBV5-1; D: -; CDR3: CATRGGANVLTF
size: few; V: TRBV6-5; D: TRBD1; CDR3: CASSFRDRGIAFF
size: few; V: TRBV12-3/TRBV12-4; D: -; CDR3: CASSFNVQGNGYTF